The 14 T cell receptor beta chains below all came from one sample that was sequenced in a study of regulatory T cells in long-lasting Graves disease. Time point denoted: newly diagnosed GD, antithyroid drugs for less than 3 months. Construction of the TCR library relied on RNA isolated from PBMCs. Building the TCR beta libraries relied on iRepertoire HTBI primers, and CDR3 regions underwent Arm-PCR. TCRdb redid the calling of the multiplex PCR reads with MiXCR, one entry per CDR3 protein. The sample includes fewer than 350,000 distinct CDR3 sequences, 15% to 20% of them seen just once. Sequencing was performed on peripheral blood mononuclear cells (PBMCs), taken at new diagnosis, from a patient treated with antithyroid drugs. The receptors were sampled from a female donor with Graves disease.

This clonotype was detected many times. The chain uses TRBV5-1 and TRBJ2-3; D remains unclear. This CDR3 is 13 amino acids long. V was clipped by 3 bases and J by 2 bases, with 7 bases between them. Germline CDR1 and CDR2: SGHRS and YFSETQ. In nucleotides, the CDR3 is TGCGCCAGCAGCTCCTACCTCACAGATACGCAGTATTTT. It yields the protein CASSSYLTDTQYF.

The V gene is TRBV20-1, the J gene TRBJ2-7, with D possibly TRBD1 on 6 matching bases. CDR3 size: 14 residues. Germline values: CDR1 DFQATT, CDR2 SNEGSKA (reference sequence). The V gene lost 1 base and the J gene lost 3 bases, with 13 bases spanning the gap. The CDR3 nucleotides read TGCAGTGCTAGAGTTAGGGACACTCACTACGAGCAGTACTTC. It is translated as CSARVRDTHYEQYF.

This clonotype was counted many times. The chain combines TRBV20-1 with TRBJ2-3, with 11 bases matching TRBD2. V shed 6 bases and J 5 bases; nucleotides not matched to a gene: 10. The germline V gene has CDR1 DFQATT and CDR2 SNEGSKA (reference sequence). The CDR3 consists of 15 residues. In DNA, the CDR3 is TGCAGTGCGGCAGTTAGCGGGAGGGCGGTAGATACGCAGTATTTT. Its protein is CSAAVSGRAVDTQYF.

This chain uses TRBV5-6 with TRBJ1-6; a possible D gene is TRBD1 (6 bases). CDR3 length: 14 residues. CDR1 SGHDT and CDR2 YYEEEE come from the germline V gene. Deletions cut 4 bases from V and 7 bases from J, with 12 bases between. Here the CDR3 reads CASSTGQPNSPLHF. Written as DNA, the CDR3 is TGTGCCAGCAGCACCGGACAGCCCAATTCACCCCTCCACTTT.

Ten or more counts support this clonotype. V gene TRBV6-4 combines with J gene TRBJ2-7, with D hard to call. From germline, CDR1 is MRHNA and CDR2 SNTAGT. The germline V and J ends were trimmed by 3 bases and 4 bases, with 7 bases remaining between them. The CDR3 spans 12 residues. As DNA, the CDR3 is TGTGCCAGCAGTGAAATCGGGTACGAGCAGTACTTC. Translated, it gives CASSEIGYEQYF.

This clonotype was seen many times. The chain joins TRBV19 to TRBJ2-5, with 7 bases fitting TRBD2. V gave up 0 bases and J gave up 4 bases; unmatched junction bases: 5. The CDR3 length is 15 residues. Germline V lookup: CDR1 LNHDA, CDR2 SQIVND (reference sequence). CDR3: CASSIDGREAETQYF. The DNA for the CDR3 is TGTGCCAGTAGTATAGATGGGAGGGAGGCAGAGACCCAGTACTTC.

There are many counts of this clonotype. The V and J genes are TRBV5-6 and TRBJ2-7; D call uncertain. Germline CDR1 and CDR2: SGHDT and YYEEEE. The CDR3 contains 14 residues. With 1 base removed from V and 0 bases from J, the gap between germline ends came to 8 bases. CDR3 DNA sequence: TGTGCCAGCAGCTTGCCCATACCCTCCTACGAGCAGTACTTC. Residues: CASSLPIPSYEQYF.

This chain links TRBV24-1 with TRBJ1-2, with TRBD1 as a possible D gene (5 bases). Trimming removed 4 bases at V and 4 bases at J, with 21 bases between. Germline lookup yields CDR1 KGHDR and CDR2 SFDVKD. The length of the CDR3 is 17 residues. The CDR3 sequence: CATSERETGWSFYGYTF. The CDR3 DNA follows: TGTGCCACCAGTGAACGGGAAACAGGTTGGTCGTTCTATGGCTACACCTTC.

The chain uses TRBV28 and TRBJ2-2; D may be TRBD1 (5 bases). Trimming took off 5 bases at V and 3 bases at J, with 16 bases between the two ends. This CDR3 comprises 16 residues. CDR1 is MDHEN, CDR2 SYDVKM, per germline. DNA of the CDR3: TGTGCCAGCAGTCTCCGTGGGCAGGGTGACACCGGGGAGCTGTTTTTT. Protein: CASSLRGQGDTGELFF.

CDR3 DNA sequence: TGTGCCAGCAGCCAAGTCCGGGCGGGAGGCCCTATAAAGCAGTACTTC. This gives the protein CASSQVRAGGPIKQYF. The rearrangement links TRBV3-1 to TRBJ2-7; 8 bases fit TRBD2. After removal of 1 base from V and 8 bases from J, the junction contained 13 bases not matched to a gene. The germline V gene has CDR1 LGHDT and CDR2 YNNKEL (reference sequence). This CDR3 comprises 16 residues.

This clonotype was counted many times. CDR3 loop: CAWSVGGWEGNSPLHF. In DNA form, the CDR3 reads TGTGCCTGGAGTGTAGGCGGGTGGGAGGGGAATTCACCCCTCCACTTT. The chain carries TRBV30 and TRBJ1-6; D possibly corresponds to TRBD1 (5 bases). Germline CDR1 is GTSNPN and CDR2 is SVGIG (reference sequence). This CDR3 is 16 amino acids long. Trimming left V 0 bases short and J 7 bases short, with 16 bases between. The full variable domain, its missing parts supplied by reference TRBV30 and TRBJ1-6, is SQTIHQWPATLVQPVGSPLSLECTVEGTSNPNLYWYRQAAGRGLQLLFYSVGIGQISSEVPQNLSASRPQDRQFILSSKKLLLSDSGFYLCAWSVGGWEGNSPLHFGNGTRLTVT.

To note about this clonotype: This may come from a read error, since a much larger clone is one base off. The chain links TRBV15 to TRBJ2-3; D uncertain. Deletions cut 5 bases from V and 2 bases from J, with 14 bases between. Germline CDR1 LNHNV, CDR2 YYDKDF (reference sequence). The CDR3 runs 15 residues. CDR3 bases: TGTGCCACCAGCGGAGTATCGGGTCACACAGATACGCAGTATTTT. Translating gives CATSGVSGHTDTQYF.

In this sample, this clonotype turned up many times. CDR3 amino acids: CASRGTASDKQYF. The CDR3 DNA sequence: TGTGCCAGCAGGGGGACAGCCTCAGACAAGCAGTACTTC. V is TRBV6-1 and J is TRBJ2-7; 7 positions agree with TRBD1. The trim removed 6 bases at V and 8 bases at J, leaving 10 bases unmatched. This CDR3 comprises 13 residues. In germline, CDR1 is MNHNS, CDR2 SASEGT.

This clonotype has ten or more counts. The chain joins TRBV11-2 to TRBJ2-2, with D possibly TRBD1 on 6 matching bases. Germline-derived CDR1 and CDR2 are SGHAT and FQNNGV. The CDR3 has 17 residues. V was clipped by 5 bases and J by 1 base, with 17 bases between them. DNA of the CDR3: TGTGCCAGCAGCATAAGGGCGGGCAGGGGGAACACCGGGGAGCTGTTTTTT. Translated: CASSIRAGRGNTGELFF.